The clone carrying this TCR beta chain was counted once. The sample is drawn from a study of CD8 T cells in Susac syndrome. TCR beta from blood CD8+ and CD4+ T cells was sequenced. The multiple sclerosis controls, all treatment-naive patients, had relapsing-remitting disease that was stable or active. Negative isolation was applied to CD8+ and CD4+ T cells, and FACS enrichment was applied to TEMRA cells. RNA amounts of about 0.5 to 1 ug underwent reverse transcription with random hexamers. The amplification used immunoSEQ multiplex PCR on TCR beta CDR3; it spanned 54 Vbeta and 13 Jbeta. From the immunoSEQ multiplex PCR reads, TCRdb called clonotypes with MiXCR, one entry per CDR3 protein. The table lists approximately 130,000 distinct CDR3 sequences, 90% to 95% of them singletons, with about 0.25% in the top ten. Per germline, CDR1 SGHRS and CDR2 YFSETQ. Trimming removed 5 bases at V and 0 bases at J, with 11 bases between. This CDR3 has 15 residues.

The sequenced sample was CD8+ T cells from PBMCs. The rearrangement uses TRBV5-1 and TRBJ2-2, with a tentative D call TRBD2 (6 bases). The sequence derives from a human donor with multiple sclerosis. This CDR3 reads CASSVGDSNTGELFF. CDR3 nucleotide sequence: TGCGCCAGCAGTGTGGGGGACTCGAACACCGGGGAGCTGTTTTTT.